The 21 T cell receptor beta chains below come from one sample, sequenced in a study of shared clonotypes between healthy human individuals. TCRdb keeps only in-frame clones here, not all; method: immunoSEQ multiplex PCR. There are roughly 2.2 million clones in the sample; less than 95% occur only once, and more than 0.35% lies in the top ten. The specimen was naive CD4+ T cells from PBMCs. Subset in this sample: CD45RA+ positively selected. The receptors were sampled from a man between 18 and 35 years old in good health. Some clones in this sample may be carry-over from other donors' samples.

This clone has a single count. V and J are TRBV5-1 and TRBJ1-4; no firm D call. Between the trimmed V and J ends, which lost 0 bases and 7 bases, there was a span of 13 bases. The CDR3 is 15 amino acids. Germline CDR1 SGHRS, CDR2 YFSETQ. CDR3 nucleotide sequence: TGCGCCAGCAGCTTGGCGGGCACGGAAGGTGAAAAACTGTTTTTT. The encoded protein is CASSLAGTEGEKLFF. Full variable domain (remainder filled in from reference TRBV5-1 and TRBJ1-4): KAGVTQTPRYLIKTRGQQVTLSCSPISGHRSVSWYQQTPGQGLQFLFEYFSETQRNKGNFPGRFSGRQFSNSRSEMNVSTLELGDSALYLCASSLAGTEGEKLFFGSGTQLSVL.

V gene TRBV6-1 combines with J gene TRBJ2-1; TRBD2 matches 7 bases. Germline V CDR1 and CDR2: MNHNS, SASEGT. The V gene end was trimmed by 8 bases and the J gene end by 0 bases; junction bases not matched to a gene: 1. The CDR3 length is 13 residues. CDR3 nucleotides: TGTGCCAGCGGACTAGTCTCCTACAATGAGCAGTTCTTC. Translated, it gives CASGLVSYNEQFF.

CDR3 in DNA: TGTGCCAGTAGTCAGACCGGGACAGGCCTCAATCAGCCCCAGCATTTT. Its protein is CASSQTGTGLNQPQHF. This chain connects TRBV19 to TRBJ1-5; 8 nucleotides line up with TRBD1. Per germline, CDR1 LNHDA and CDR2 SQIVND (reference sequence). The CDR3 is 16 amino acids. J gave up 3 bases and V 5 bases, and 9 bases lay outside the gene matches.

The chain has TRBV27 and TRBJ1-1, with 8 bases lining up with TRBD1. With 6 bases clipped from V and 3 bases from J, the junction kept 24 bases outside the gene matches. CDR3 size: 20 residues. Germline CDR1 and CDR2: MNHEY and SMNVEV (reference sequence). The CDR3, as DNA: TGTGCCAGCAGCCGGTTCTCCTCCCAGGGGGCGCGAAGGGAGGACACTGAAGCTTTCTTT. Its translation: CASSRFSSQGARREDTEAFF.

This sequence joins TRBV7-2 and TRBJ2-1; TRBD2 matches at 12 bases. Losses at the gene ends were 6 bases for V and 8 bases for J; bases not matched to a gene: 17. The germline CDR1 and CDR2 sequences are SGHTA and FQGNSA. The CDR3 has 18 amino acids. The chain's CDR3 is CASRSGLAGGLEYHEQFF. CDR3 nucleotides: TGTGCCAGCAGATCCGGTCTAGCGGGAGGGTTAGAATACCATGAGCAGTTCTTC.

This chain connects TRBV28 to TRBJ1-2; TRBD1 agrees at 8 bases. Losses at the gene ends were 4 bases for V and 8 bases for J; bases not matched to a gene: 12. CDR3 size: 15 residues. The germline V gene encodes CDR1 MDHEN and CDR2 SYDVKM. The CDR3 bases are TGTGCCAGCAGTTCGCCAGGGGGCGCGGTTAAGGGCTACACCTTC. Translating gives CASSSPGGAVKGYTF.

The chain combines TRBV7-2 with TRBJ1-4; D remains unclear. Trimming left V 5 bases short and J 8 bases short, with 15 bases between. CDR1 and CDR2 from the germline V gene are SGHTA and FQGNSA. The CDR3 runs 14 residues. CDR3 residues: CASSAGGSKEKLFF. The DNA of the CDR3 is TGTGCCAGCAGCGCAGGCGGCAGTAAGGAAAAACTGTTTTTT.

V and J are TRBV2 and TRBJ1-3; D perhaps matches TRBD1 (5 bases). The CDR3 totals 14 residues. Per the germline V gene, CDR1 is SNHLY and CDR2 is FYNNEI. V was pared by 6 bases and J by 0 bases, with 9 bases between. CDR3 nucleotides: TGTGCCAGCAGGGGGGATGCCTCTGGAAACACCATATATTTT. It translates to CASRGDASGNTIYF.

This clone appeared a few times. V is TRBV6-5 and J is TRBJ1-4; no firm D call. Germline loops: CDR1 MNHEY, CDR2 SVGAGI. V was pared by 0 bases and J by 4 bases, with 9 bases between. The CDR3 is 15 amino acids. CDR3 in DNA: TGTGCCAGCAGTTACTCCTCTTGGGATAATGAAAAACTGTTTTTT. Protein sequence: CASSYSSWDNEKLFF.

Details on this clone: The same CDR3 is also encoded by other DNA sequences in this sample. The CDR3 DNA follows: TGTGCCAGCTCACGCACTAGCGGGAGCTACGAGCAGTACTTC. This encodes CASSRTSGSYEQYF. V is TRBV18 and J is TRBJ2-7; 11 nucleotides line up with TRBD2. This CDR3 has 14 residues. The germline V gene has CDR1 KGHSH and CDR2 LQKENI. V shed 4 bases, J shed 3 bases, and the junction held 2 bases outside the gene matches.

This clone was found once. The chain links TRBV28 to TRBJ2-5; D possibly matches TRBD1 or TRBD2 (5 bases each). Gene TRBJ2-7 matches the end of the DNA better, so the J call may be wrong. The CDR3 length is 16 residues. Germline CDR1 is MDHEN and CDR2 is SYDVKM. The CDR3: CASSFNFIGAAYEQYF. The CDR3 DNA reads TGTGCCAGCAGTTTTAACTTCATCGGGGCCGCCTACGAGCAGTACTTC.

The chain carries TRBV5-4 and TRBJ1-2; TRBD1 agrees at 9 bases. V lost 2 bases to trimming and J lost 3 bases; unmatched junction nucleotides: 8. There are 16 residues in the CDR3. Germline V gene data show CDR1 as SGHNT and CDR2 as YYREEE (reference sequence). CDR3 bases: TGTGCCAGCAGCTTTCCCGGGACAGGGCAATACTATGGCTACACCTTC. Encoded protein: CASSFPGTGQYYGYTF.

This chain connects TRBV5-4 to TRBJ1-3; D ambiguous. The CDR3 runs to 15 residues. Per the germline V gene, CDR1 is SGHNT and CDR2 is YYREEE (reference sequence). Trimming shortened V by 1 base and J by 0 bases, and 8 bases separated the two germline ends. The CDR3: CASSLSVNSGNTIYF. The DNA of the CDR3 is TGTGCCAGCAGCTTGTCAGTGAACTCTGGAAACACCATATATTTT. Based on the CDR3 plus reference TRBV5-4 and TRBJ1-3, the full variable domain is ETGVTQSPTHLIKTRGQQVTLRCSSQSGHNTVSWYQQALGQGPQFIFQYYREEENGRGNFPPRFSGLQFPNYSSELNVNALELDDSALYLCASSLSVNSGNTIYFGEGSWLTVV.

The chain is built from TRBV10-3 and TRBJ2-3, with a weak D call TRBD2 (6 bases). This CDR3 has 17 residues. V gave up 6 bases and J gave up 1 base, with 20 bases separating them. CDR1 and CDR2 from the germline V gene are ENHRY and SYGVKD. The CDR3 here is CAIRASGGAGGTDTQYF. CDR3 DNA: TGTGCCATCAGAGCCTCCGGAGGGGCAGGAGGCACAGATACGCAGTATTTT.

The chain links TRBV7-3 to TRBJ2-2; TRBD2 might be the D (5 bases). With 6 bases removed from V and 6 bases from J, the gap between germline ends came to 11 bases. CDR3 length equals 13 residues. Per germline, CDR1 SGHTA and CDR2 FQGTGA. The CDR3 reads CASSIPRAGELFF. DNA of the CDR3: TGTGCCAGCAGTATCCCGCGGGCCGGGGAGCTGTTTTTT.

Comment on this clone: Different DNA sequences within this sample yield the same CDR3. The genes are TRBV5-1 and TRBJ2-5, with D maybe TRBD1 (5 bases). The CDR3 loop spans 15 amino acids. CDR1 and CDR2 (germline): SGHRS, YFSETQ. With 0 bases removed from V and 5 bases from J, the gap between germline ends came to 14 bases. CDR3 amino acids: CASSLEAGKGETQYF. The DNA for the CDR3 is TGCGCCAGCAGCTTGGAGGCAGGGAAGGGGGAGACCCAGTACTTC.

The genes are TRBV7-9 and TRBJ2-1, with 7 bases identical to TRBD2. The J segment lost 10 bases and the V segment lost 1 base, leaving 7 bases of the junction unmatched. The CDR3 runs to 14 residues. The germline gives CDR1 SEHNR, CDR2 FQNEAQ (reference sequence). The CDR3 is CASSLVAPAGEQFF. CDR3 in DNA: TGTGCCAGCAGCTTAGTGGCCCCAGCGGGAGAGCAGTTCTTC.

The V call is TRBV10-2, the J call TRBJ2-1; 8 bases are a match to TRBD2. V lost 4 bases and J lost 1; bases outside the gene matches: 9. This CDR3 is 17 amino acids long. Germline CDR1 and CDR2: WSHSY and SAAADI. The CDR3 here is CASSVAMGLESYNEQFF. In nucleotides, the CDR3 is TGCGCCAGCAGTGTCGCTATGGGACTAGAGTCCTACAATGAGCAGTTCTTC.

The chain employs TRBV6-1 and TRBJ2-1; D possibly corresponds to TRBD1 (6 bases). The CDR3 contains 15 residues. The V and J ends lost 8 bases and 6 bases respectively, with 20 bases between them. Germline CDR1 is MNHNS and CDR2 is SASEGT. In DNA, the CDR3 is TGTGCCAGCGGGCTTTGGGGTGGGGGCGGCAATGAGCAGTTCTTC. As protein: CASGLWGGGGNEQFF.

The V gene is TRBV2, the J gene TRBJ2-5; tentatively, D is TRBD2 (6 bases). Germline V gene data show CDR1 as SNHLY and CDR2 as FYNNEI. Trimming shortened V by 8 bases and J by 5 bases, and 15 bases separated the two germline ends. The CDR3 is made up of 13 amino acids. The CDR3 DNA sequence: TGTGCCAGCGGTCGGAGGGGTCTGGAGACCCAGTACTTC. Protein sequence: CASGRRGLETQYF. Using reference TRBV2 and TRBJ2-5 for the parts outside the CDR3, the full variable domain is EPEVTQTPSHQVTQMGQEVILRCVPISNHLYFYWYRQILGQKVEFLVSFYNNEISEKSEIFDDQFSVERPDGSNFTLKIRSTKLEDSAMYFCASGRRGLETQYFGPGTRLLVL.

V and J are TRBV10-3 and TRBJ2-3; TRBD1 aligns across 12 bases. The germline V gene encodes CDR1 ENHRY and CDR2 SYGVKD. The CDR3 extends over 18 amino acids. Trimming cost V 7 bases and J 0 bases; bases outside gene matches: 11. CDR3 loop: CAITPGTGGRVSTDTQYF. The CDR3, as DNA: TGTGCCATCACCCCAGGGACAGGGGGCCGGGTCAGCACAGATACGCAGTATTTT.